This T cell receptor (beta chain) was obtained from a study of CD8+ T cells in alopecia areata. Study-wide background: Treated patients received oral tofacitinib, 5 to 10 mg twice daily. Tofacitinib lasted 6 to 18 months, then 6 months off drug.

Stated treatment: oral pan-JAK inhibitor, 5-10 mg twice daily. Findings and limits, study-wide: Scalp clonality, along with expanded CD8+ clones among the top 100, was significantly decreased by tofacitinib. It was observed that many expanded lesional clones persisted in scalp and blood during tofacitinib.

Following RNA extraction, reverse transcription yielded cDNA that acted as the sequencing template. Sequencing used immunoSEQ multiplex PCR; TCRdb keeps in-frame clones, though not all of them. Of about 180,000 clones in the sample, around half were seen once. Germline V lookup: CDR1 SEHNR, CDR2 FQNEAQ (reference sequence). V was clipped by 3 bases and J by 1 base; unmatched bases: 4. The CDR3 is 15 amino acids. This clone occurred a few times. What it binds is unknown. The sample was CD8+ T cells sorted from blood, taken at week 24, from a patient treated with tofacitinib. The TCR originated in a human donor with alopecia areata. The J gene is TRBJ2-3, the V gene TRBV7-9; 7 positions agree with TRBD2. The CDR3 DNA reads as TGTGCCAGCAGCTTTGCGGCGGGAGGCACAGATACGCAGTATTTT. This encodes CASSFAAGGTDTQYF.